This record looks at one T cell receptor (beta chain) sequence and its context. Template switching added a universal primer site; cDNA carried unique molecular identifiers. TCRdb independently ran MiXCR on the 5' RACE reads; one entry per CDR3 protein. This repertoire shows roughly 500,000 distinct CDR3 sequences, 20% to 25% found once; its top ten account for 0.75% to 0.95%. The data derive from a study of identical twins. This CDR3 spans 17 amino acids. CDR1 is SGHKS, CDR2 YYEKEE, per germline (reference sequence). Trimming stripped 2 bases from V and 5 bases from J, with 22 bases between. These data were also filed under a second study, of T cells expressing NK-cell markers.

This sequence originates from a woman aged 18-29 years in good health. Sequenced sample: CD4+ T cells sorted from blood. The chain uses TRBV5-5 and TRBJ1-1; no definite D call. CDR3: CASSFLTELSRMTEAFF. The CDR3 DNA is TGTGCCAGCAGCTTTTTAACGGAACTCAGTCGTATGACTGAAGCTTTCTTT.